A selection of T cell receptor beta chains follows, all from one sample in a study of CXCR3-negative and CXCR3-positive naive CD8 T cells. TCRdb reanalyzed the 5' RACE reads and collapses them to one entry per CDR3 protein, without DNA. The sample includes tens of thousands of distinct CDR3 sequences. Sequencing input: naive CXCR3- CD8+ T cells from blood. These receptors all stem from a human donor in good health. Some clones in this sample may be carry-over from other donors' samples. Both conserved end residues are part of each CDR3.

TRBV5-1	TRBJ2-4	CASSLPRGAGGDDIQYF
TRBV29-1	TRBJ2-1	CSVYTAYNEQFF
TRBV19	TRBJ1-2	CASSFGGSSGYTF
TRBV29-1	TRBJ2-7	CSVTDREEPYEQYF
TRBV4-3	TRBJ2-1	CASSQIYGSSYNEQFF
TRBV6-6	TRBJ1-4	CASSYSMDATNEKLFF
TRBV2	TRBJ2-1	CASRDGTSGGIRFDEQFF
TRBV29-1	TRBJ2-5	CSVEEGSGETQYF
TRBV12-3/TRBV12-4	TRBJ1-2	CASSFLRGPGDGYTF
TRBV28	TRBJ2-1	CASSFGGSYNEQFF
TRBV4-1	TRBJ2-7	CASSQARVGYEQYF
TRBV15	TRBJ1-2	CATSSGQILNYGYTF
TRBV29-1	TRBJ2-5	CSVVPRSSGTQYF
TRBV7-3	TRBJ2-7	CASSLYGGPSYEQYF
TRBV29-1	TRBJ2-2	CSVVAPNTGELFF
TRBV6-5	TRBJ1-2	CATASGTGSLGYTF
TRBV29-1	TRBJ2-2	CSVERGDHTGELFF
TRBV29-1	TRBJ1-5	CSARDSERGPQHF
TRBV10-3	TRBJ2-7	CAIGGGGGTYEQYF
TRBV29-1	TRBJ2-7	CSVEGDPYEQYF
TRBV28	TRBJ1-2	CASRQGVDGYTF
TRBV6-1	TRBJ2-7	CASSELADSSYEQYF
TRBV6-2/TRBV6-3	TRBJ2-1	CASSYGRLAESDEQFF
TRBV27	TRBJ2-3	CASSHTGTDTQYF
TRBV6-6	TRBJ2-3	CASKVAGESTDTQYF
TRBV5-1	TRBJ2-1	CASSLGSGGSDEQFF
TRBV29-1	TRBJ2-1	CSVELLTSSYNEQFF
TRBV6-5	TRBJ1-2	CASSLDRNYGYTF
TRBV28	TRBJ2-7	CASNPSGQAEEQYF
TRBV7-2	TRBJ2-7	CASSGGFSYEQYF
TRBV4-2	TRBJ1-2	CASSQDLAANYGYTF
TRBV29-1	TRBJ2-1	CSVQRGLLLDEQFF
TRBV11-2	TRBJ2-5	CASSLVGGGETQYF
TRBV10-2	TRBJ1-5	CASSGTGTYSNQPQHF
TRBV29-1	TRBJ2-2	CSVEWETANTGELFF
TRBV27	TRBJ2-1	CASSSPTTIYNEQFF
TRBV7-8	TRBJ2-3	CASSLALGTQYF
TRBV29-1	TRBJ1-1	CSAYVGGSTEAFF
TRBV19	TRBJ1-1	CASTPGGHAAAFF
TRBV5-6	TRBJ1-2	CASSSGGVYGYTF
TRBV6-5	TRBJ2-4	CASSSDALAGATKNIQYF
TRBV15	TRBJ1-2	CATSPGATIHPYTF
TRBV10-1	TRBJ1-2	CASSEGAGLTLIYGYTF
TRBV29-1	TRBJ1-5	CSVITGDQPQHF
TRBV29-1	TRBJ2-2	CSVVSREGHTGELFF
TRBV7-9	TRBJ1-2	CASSPRTGEDYGYTF
TRBV10-3	TRBJ1-1	CAISDQGGNTEAFF